These T cell receptor beta chains were read from a single sample in a study of T cell responses to AZD1222 COVID-19 vaccine. The protocol was immunoSEQ multiplex PCR, while the TCRdb copy is restricted to in-frame clones and leaves out a portion. The sample records approximately 150,000 clones, roughly 94% being singletons. The sample consisted of peripheral blood, taken 28 days after the second AZD1222 dose. The receptors were gathered from an adult who received the AZD1222 COVID-19 vaccine. CDR3s include the opening cysteine and the closing phenylalanine or tryptophan.

TRBJ2-7 | TRBV4-2 | 16 | CASSQDLVGQGYEQYF
TRBJ2-2 | TRBV24-1 | 15 | CATSDKGQGAGELFF
TRBJ2-1 | TRBV2 | 15 | CASQRSSGRGNEQFF
TRBJ1-2 | TRBV5-1 | 16 | CASSLIPAGGGLSYTF
TRBJ2-7 | TRBV7-9 | 14 | CASTLLGAAYEQYF
TRBJ2-7 | TRBV28 | 15 | CASSLTGGTFYEQYF
TRBJ1-6 | TRBV7-9 | 16 | CASSLDGTAHNSPLHF
TRBJ1-2 | TRBV6-5 | 15 | CASSRTTGAGYGYTF
TRBJ2-7 | TRBV7-3 | 16 | CASSCPGTSGTYEQYF
TRBJ2-7 | TRBV5-5 | 16 | CASSLPLKQGLYEQYF
TRBJ2-5 | TRBV11-3 | 17 | CASSLGSPGSFQETQYF
TRBJ2-7 | TRBV5-1 | 16 | CASSLVGTSGSYEQYF
TRBJ1-4 | TRBV3-1/TRBV3-2 | 13 | CASSQDFREKLFF
TRBJ2-1 | TRBV29-1 | 15 | CSVDRSGVSYNEQFF
TRBJ2-5 | TRBV7-6 | 17 | CASTRFAGEKYQETQYF
TRBJ1-6 | TRBV28 | 14 | CASSLIQGNSPLHF
TRBJ2-7 | TRBV24-1 | 13 | CATSRSGAYEQYF
TRBJ2-7 | TRBV5-6 | 16 | CASSFLTGLAAYEQYF
TRBJ1-2 | TRBV7-2 | 15 | CASSAGRAGSQGYTF
TRBJ2-2 | TRBV4-1 | 15 | CASSQWTGTGGELFF
TRBJ2-1 | TRBV29-1 | 15 | CSVLGGAIEYNEQFF
TRBJ2-7 | TRBV3-1/TRBV3-2 | 16 | CASSQVLTRGVYEQYF
TRBJ1-1 | TRBV19 | 13 | CASSTGTGWFAFF
TRBJ1-6 | TRBV5-5 | 14 | CASSLGSQNSPLHF
TRBJ2-7 | TRBV5-1 | 15 | CASSLYRVGNYEQYF
TRBJ2-3 | TRBV28 | 12 | CASSPGGHLPYF
TRBJ1-1 | TRBV27 | 14 | CASRGRGGDTEAFF
TRBJ2-7 | TRBV3-1/TRBV3-2 | 12 | CASSQEGGEQYF
TRBJ1-5 | TRBV6-5 | 10 | CASSQWPQHF
TRBJ1-1 | TRBV5-4 | 14 | CASSTDRLNTEAFF
TRBJ2-7 | TRBV2 | 11 | CASSSTYEQYF
TRBJ2-5 | TRBV2 | 15 | CASSEAGWPQETQYF
TRBJ1-6 | TRBV5-4 | 16 | CASSLGQGTVESPLHF
TRBJ2-1 | TRBV9 | 15 | CASSATGRSGNEQFF
TRBJ2-5 | TRBV5-1 | 14 | CASSPPGQQETQYF
TRBJ2-5 | TRBV5-1 | 15 | CASSLVVASQETQYF
TRBJ2-7 | TRBV21-1 | 15 | CASSKASRGAYEQYF
TRBJ2-7 | TRBV19 | 15 | CASTPAAGNAYEQYF
TRBJ2-1 | TRBV2 | 16 | CASSGPVIAGELEQFF
TRBJ2-3 | TRBV9 | 17 | CASSVAASGKSTDTQYF
TRBJ2-7 | TRBV6-5 | 13 | CASRLAGAYEQYF
TRBJ1-5 | TRBV18 | 13 | CASSLDSNQPQHF
TRBJ1-3 | TRBV9 | 18 | CASSVTGTGGLGGNTIYF
TRBJ1-1 | TRBV3-1/TRBV3-2 | 15 | CASSHQQGRNTEAFF
TRBJ1-1 | TRBV3-1/TRBV3-2 | 15 | CASSQPGALNTEAFF
TRBJ1-1 | TRBV10-3 | 14 | CAIRGMGWYTEAFF
TRBJ1-2 | TRBV5-6 | 15 | CASSSRGGSYYGYTF
TRBJ2-1 | TRBV2 | 13 | CASIGLLGDEQFF
TRBJ2-7 | TRBV24-1 | 14 | CATSAAWGAGEQYF
TRBJ2-2 | TRBV18 | 16 | CASSPRLAVNTGELFF
TRBJ2-5 | TRBV5-1 | 14 | CASSLGGAQETQYF
TRBJ2-3 | TRBV2 | 17 | CASSEVAGGPSTDTQYF
TRBJ2-1 | TRBV29-1 | 14 | CSVEVGGRYNEQFF